One T cell receptor beta chain is described in this entry. The data were taken from a study of memory CD4+ T cells and cytomegalovirus serostatus. Across the whole study: Of the healthy Belgian adults, several were CMV seropositive and 20 to 25 seronegative.

In the original workflow: After removing out-of-frame reads, under 2.5 million distinct TCRbeta sequences remained. The table came from immunoSEQ multiplex PCR; TCRdb's copy has only in-frame clones and leaves some out. V and J calls and clone size are those listed in that table; D and trimming were worked out from the DNA. Among just under 40,000 clones listed, around 84% were seen once. The sort gate was single viable CD3+CD4+CD8-CD45RO+ cells for memory CD4+ T cells. Serum IgG to CMV pp150, pp28, p38 and p52 defined serostatus. This CDR3 is 16 amino acids long. Between the trimmed V and J ends, which lost 5 bases and 6 bases, there was a span of 21 bases. Germline V gene lookup returns CDR1 SGHVS and CDR2 FNYEAQ.

The sequence came from an adult in good health and CMV-seronegative. The sequenced sample consisted of memory CD4+ T cells from blood. The gene calls are TRBV7-6 and TRBJ2-3; possibly TRBD1 or TRBD2 for D (5 bases each). DNA of the CDR3: TGTGCCAGCAGCCCGGGGATGGGGACCCGTAAGGATACGCAGTATTTT. Translation: CASSPGMGTRKDTQYF.